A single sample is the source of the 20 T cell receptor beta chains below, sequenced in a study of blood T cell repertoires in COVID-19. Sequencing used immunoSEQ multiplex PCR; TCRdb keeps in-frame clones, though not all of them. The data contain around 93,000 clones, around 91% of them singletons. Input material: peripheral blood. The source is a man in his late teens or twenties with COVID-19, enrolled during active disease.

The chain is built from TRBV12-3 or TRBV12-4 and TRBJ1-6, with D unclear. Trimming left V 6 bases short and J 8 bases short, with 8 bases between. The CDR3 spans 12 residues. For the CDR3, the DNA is TGTGCCAGCAGGCCCTCAGATTCACCCCTCCACTTT. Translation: CASRPSDSPLHF.

The CDR3 bases are TGTGCCAGTATACGCTCCCCGGGACAGGGCCAAGGATCCTATGGCTACACCTTC. Amino acid sequence: CASIRSPGQGQGSYGYTF. V usage is TRBV19 and J usage is TRBJ1-2, with 9 bases aligning to TRBD1. The germline V gene encodes CDR1 LNHDA and CDR2 SQIVND (reference sequence). Trimming cost V 7 bases and J 4 bases; bases outside gene matches: 19. CDR3 length equals 18 residues.

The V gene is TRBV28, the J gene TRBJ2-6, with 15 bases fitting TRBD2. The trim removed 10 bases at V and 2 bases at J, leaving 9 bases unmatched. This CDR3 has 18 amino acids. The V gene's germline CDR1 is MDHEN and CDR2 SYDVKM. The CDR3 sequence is CATAGTSGRLAGANVLTF. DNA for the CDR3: TGTGCCACTGCCGGGACTAGCGGGAGGTTAGCTGGGGCCAACGTCCTGACTTTC.

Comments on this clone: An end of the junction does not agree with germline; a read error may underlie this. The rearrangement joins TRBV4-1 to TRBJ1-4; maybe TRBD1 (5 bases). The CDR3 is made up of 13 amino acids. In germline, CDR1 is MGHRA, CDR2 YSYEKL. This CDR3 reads CASSQDTNRILLF. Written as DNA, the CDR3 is TGCGCCAGCAGCCAAGATACTAACAGGATACTGCTTTTT.

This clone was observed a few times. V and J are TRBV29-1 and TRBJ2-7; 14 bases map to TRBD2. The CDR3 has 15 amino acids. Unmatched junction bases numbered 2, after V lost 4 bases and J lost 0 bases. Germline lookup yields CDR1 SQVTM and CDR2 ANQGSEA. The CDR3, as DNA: TGCAGCGTTGGGGGACTAGCGGGAGTCTCCTACGAGCAGTACTTC. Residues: CSVGGLAGVSYEQYF.

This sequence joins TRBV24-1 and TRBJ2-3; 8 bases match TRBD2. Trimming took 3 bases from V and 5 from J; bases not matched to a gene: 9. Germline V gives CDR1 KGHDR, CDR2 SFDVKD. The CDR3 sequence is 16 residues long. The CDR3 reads CATSDGTSGGLDTQYF. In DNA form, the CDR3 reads TGTGCCACCAGTGATGGAACTAGCGGAGGTCTAGATACGCAGTATTTT.

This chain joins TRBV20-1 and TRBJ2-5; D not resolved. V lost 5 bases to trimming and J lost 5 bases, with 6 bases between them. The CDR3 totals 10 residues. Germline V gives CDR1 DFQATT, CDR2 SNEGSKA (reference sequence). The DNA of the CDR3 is TGCAGTGCTTACGGGGAGACCCAGTACTTC. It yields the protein CSAYGETQYF.

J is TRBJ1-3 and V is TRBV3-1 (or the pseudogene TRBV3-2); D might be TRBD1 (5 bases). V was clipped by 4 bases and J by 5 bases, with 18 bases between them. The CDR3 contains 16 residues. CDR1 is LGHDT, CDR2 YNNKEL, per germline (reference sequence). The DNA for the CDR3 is TGTGCCAGCAGCCCCGACCGGGGGAAGGCGAGAAACACCATATATTTT. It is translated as CASSPDRGKARNTIYF.

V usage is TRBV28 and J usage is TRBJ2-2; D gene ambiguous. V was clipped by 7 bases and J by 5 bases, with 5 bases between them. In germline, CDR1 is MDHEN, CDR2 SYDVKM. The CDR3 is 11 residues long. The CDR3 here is CASIGTGELFF. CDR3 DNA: TGTGCCAGCATCGGGACCGGGGAGCTGTTTTTT.

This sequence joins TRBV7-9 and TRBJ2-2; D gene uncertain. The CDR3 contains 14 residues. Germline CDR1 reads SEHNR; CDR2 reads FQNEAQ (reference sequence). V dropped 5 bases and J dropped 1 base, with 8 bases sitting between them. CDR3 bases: TGTGCCAGCAGCAAGACAATGAACACCGGGGAGCTGTTTTTT. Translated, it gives CASSKTMNTGELFF.

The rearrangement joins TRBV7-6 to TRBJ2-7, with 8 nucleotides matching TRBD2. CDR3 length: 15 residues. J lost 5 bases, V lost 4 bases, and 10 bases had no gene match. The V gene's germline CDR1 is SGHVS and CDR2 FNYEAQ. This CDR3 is CASSSPGLAAHEQYF. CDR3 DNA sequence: TGTGCCAGCAGCTCCCCCGGACTAGCAGCCCACGAGCAGTACTTC. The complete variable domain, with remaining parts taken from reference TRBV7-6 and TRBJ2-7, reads GAGVSQSPRYKVTKRGQDVALRCDPISGHVSLYWYRQALGQGPEFLTYFNYEAQQDKSGLPNDRFSAERPEGSISTLTIQRTEQRDSAMYRCASSSPGLAAHEQYFGPGTRLTVT.

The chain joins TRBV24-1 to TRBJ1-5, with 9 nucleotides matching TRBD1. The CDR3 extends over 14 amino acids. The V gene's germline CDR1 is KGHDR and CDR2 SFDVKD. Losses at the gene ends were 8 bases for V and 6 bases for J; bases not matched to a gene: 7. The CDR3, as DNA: TGTGCCACCATTGGGACAGGGTCGGGTCAGCCCCAGCATTTT. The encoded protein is CATIGTGSGQPQHF.

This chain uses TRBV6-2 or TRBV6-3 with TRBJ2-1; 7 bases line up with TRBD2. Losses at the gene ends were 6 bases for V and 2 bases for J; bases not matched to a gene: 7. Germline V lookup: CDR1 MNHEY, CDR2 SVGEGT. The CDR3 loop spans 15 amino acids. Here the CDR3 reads CASSPLLAPYNEQFF. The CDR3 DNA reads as TGTGCCAGCAGCCCTCTACTAGCGCCCTACAATGAGCAGTTCTTC.

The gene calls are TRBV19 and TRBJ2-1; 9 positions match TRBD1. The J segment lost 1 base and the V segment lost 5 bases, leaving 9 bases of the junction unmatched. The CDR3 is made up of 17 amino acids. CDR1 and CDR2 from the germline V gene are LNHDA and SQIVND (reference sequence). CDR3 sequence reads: CASSPRDREGSYNEQFF. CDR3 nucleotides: TGTGCCAGTAGTCCCCGGGACAGGGAGGGTTCCTACAATGAGCAGTTCTTC.

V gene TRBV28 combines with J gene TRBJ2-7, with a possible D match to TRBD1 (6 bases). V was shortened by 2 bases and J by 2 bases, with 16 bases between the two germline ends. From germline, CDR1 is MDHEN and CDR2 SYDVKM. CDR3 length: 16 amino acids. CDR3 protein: CASSLVQGPIPYEQYF. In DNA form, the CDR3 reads TGTGCCAGCAGTTTAGTCCAGGGGCCAATCCCCTACGAGCAGTACTTC.

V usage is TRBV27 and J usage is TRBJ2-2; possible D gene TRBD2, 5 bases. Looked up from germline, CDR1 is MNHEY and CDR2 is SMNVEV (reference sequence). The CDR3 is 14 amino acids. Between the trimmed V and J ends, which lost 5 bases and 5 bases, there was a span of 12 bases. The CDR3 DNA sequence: TGTGCCAGCAGTATGGACCGCGGGACCGGGGAGCTGTTTTTT. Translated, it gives CASSMDRGTGELFF.

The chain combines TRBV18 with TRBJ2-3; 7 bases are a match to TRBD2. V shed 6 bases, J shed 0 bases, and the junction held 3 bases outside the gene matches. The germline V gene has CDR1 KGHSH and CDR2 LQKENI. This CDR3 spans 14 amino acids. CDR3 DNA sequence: TGTGCCAGCTCTTCTAGCGGAAGCACAGATACGCAGTATTTT. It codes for CASSSSGSTDTQYF.

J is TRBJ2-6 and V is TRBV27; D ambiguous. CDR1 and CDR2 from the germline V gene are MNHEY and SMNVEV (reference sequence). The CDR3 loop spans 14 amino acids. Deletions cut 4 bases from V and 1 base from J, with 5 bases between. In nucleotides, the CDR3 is TGTGCCAGCAGTTCGGTTTCTGGGGCCAACGTCCTGACTTTC. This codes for CASSSVSGANVLTF.

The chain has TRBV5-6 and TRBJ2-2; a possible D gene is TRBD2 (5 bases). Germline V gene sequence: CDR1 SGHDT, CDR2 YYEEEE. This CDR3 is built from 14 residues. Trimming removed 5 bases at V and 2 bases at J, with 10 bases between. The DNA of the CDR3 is TGTGCCAGCAGATCGAGGGTAAACACCGGGGAGCTGTTTTTT. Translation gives CASRSRVNTGELFF.

The CDR3 DNA follows: TGCGCCAGCAGCCAACTAGCAGTGGCCATGTACAATGAGCAGTTCTTC. It encodes CASSQLAVAMYNEQFF. V and J are TRBV4-1 and TRBJ2-1; a possible D gene is TRBD2 (5 bases). V shed 2 bases and J shed 4 bases, with 15 bases lying between them. This CDR3 has 16 amino acids. Germline-derived CDR1 and CDR2 are MGHRA and YSYEKL.